This record covers a single TCR beta chain. Its antigen is still unknown. The CDR3 contains 14 residues. After removal of 5 bases from V and 0 bases from J, the junction contained 4 bases not matched to a gene. Germline CDR1 reads MNHEY; CDR2 reads SMNVEV (reference sequence). This record belongs to a study of CD8+ T cells in alopecia areata. Treatment noted: oral pan-JAK inhibitor, 5-10 mg twice daily. Study-level points and caveats: Researchers report lesional scalp, most notably alopecia totalis/universalis, outstripped normal scalp in clonality.

Extracted RNA was reverse transcribed, and the resulting cDNA served as sequencing template. Sequencing was performed with immunoSEQ multiplex PCR; in TCRdb, only in-frame clones are kept and a portion is missing. The repertoire holds around 120,000 clones, about three fifths seen once, with roughly 30% in the top ten. The chain couples TRBV27 to TRBJ2-7; 7 nucleotides line up with TRBD1. Specimen: CD8+ T cells sorted from blood, collected at week 4, from a patient treated with tofacitinib. The TCR originated in a human donor with alopecia areata. CDR3 DNA: TGTGCCAGCAGTATGACAGGGCCCTCCTACGAGCAGTACTTC. Translating it yields CASSMTGPSYEQYF.